This T cell receptor (beta chain) was found in a study of beta chain features in type 1 diabetes. Study details: On cell yields, gender and age, patients and healthy donors were similar. Study results and caveats: When Type 1 diabetes patients were examined, their TCRB CDR3s proved moderately but significantly shorter in all four CD4+ subsets.

This clone has a handful of counts. Its cognate antigen is unknown. The germline V gene encodes CDR1 LNHDA and CDR2 SQIVND (reference sequence). The CDR3 covers 11 residues. The ends were cut back, 9 bases at V and 3 bases at J, with 8 bases in the middle. The authors reverse transcribed all of the isolated RNA, so sequencing captured expressed TCRB transcripts. Method: immunoSEQ multiplex PCR; TCRdb's copy keeps in-frame clones and lacks some. This table has a few hundred thousand clones, roughly 13% appearing once. The chain employs TRBV19 and TRBJ1-1, with D tentatively TRBD1 (5 bases). This TCR was sampled from a young woman with type 1 diabetes. Material: naive CD4+ T cells from blood. The DNA of the CDR3 is TGTGCCAGCGGGGGAGACACTGAAGCTTTCTTT. The encoded protein is CASGGDTEAFF.